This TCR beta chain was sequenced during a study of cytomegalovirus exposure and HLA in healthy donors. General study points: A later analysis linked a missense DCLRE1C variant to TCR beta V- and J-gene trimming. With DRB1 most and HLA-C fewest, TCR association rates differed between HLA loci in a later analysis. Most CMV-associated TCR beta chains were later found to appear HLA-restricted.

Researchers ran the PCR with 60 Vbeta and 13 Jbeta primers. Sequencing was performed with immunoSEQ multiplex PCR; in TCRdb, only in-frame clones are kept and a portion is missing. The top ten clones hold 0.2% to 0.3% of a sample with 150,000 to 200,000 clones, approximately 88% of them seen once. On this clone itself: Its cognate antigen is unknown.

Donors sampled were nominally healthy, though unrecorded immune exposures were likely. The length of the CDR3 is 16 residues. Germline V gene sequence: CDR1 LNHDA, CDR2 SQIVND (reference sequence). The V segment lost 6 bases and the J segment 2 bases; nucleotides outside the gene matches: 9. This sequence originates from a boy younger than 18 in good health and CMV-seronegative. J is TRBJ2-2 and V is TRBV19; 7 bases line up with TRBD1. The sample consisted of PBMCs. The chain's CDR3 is CASSYPGQANTGELFF. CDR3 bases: TGTGCCAGTAGCTATCCCGGACAGGCTAACACCGGGGAGCTGTTTTTT.